This T cell receptor beta chain came from a study of long-term antiretroviral therapy in people with HIV. Study outcomes and limitations: Clonal expansions arising prior to ART prevailed in the repertoire at every time point.

Survey-level resolution applied to immunoSEQ assay v3.0. Some clones are missing from TCRdb's copy, which holds only in-frame ones; the method was immunoSEQ multiplex PCR. The data contain more than 20,000 clones, 80% to 90% of them seen just once; the ten biggest clones take up roughly 9.4%. The CDR3 is 13 residues long. Trimming took off 4 bases at V and 2 bases at J, with 6 bases between the two ends. Germline CDR1 SNHLY, CDR2 FYNNEI. This clone has only a few counts. What it binds is unknown. The source of this sequence is a man aged 45-65 years with HIV. This chain joins TRBV2 and TRBJ1-5; D call uncertain. Sequenced material: unsorted PBMCs, taken 1.8 years before starting antiretroviral therapy. The CDR3: CASSVGGNQPQHF. The CDR3 nucleotides are TGTGCCAGCAGTGTGGGTGGCAATCAGCCCCAGCATTTT. The complete variable domain, with remaining parts taken from reference TRBV2 and TRBJ1-5, reads EPEVTQTPSHQVTQMGQEVILRCVPISNHLYFYWYRQILGQKVEFLVSFYNNEISEKSEIFDDQFSVERPDGSNFTLKIRSTKLEDSAMYFCASSVGGNQPQHFGDGTRLSIL.